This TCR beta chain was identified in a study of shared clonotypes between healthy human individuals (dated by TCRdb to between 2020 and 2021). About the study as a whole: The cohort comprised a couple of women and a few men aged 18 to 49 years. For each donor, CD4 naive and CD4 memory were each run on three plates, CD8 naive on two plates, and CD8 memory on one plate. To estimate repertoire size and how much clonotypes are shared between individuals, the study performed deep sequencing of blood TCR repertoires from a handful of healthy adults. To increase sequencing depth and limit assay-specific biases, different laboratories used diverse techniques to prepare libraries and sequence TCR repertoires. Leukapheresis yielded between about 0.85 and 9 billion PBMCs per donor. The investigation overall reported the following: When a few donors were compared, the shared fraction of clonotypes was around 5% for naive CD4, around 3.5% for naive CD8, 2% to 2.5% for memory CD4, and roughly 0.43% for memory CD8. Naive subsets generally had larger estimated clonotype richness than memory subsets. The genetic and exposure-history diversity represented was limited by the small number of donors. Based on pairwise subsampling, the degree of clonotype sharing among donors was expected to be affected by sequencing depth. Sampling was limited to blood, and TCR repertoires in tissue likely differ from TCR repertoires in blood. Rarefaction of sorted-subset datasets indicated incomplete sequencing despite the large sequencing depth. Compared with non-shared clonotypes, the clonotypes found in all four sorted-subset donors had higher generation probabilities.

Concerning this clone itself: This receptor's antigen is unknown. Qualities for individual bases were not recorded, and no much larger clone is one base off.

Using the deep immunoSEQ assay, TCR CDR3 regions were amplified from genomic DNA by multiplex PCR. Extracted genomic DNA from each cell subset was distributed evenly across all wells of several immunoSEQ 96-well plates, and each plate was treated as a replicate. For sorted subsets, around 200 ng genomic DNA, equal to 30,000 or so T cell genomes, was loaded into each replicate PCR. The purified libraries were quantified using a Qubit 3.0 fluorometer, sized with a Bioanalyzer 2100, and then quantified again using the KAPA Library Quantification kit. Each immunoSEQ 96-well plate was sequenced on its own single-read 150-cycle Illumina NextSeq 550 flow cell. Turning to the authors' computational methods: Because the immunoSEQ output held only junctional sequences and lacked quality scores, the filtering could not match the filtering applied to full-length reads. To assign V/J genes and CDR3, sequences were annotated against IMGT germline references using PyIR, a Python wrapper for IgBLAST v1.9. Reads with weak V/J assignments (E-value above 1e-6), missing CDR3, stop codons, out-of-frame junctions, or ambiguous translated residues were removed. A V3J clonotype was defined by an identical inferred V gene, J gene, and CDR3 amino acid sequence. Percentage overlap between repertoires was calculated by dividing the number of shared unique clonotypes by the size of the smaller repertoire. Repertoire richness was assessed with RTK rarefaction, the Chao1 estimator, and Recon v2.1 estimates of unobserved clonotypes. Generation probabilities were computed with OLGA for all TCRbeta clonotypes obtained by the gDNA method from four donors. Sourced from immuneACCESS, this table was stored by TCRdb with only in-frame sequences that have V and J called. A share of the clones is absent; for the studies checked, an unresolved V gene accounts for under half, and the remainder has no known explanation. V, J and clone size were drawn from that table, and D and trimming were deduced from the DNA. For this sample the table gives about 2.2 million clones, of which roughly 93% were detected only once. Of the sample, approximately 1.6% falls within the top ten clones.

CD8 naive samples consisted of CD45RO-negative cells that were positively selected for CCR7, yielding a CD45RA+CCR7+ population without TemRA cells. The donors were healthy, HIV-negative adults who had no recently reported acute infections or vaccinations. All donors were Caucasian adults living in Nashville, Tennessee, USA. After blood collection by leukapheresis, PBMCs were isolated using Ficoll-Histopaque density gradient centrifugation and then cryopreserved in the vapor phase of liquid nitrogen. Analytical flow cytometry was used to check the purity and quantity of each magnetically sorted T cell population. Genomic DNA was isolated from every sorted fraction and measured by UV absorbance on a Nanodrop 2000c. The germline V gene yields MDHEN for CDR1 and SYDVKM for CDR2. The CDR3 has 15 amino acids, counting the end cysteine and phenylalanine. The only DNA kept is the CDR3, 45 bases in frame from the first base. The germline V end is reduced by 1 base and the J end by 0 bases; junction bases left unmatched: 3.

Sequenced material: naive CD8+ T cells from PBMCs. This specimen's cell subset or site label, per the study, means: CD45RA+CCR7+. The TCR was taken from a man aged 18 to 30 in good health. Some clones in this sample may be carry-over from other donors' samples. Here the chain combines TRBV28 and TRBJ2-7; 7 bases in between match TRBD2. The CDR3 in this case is CASSLSRERSYEQYF. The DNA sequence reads TGTGCCAGCAGTTTATCGCGGGAGCGCTCCTACGAGCAGTACTTC.